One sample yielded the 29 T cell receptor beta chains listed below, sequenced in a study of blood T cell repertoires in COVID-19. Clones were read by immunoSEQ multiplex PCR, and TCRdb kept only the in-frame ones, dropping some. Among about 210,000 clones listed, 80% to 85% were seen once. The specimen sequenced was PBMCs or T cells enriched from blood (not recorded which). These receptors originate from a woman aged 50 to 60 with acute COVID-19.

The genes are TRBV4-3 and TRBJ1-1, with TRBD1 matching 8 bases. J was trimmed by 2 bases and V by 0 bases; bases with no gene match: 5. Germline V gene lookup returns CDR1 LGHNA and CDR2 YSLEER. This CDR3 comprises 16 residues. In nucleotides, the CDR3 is TGCGCCAGCAGCCAAGATCCCCAGGGGGCAAACACTGAAGCTTTCTTT. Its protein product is CASSQDPQGANTEAFF.

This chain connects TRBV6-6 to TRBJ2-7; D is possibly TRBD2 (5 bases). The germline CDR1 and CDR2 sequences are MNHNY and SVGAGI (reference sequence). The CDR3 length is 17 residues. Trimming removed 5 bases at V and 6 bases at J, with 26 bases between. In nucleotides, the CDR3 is TGTGCCAGCAGTCCCCACCCCGCGTCACCCCGTGGGAGCGAGCAGTACTTC. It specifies CASSPHPASPRGSEQYF.

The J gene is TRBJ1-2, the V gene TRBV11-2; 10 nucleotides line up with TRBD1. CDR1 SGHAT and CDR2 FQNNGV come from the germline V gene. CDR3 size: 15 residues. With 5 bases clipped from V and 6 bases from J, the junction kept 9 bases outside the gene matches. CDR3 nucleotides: TGTGCCAGCAGCCGCCCCGGACAGGGGGGTGATGGCTACACCTTC. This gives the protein CASSRPGQGGDGYTF. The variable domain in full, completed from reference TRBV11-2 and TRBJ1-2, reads EAGVAQSPRYKIIEKRQSVAFWCNPISGHATLYWYQQILGQGPKLLIQFQNNGVVDDSQLPKDRFSAERLKGVDSTLKIQPAKLEDSAVYLCASSRPGQGGDGYTFGSGTRLTVV.

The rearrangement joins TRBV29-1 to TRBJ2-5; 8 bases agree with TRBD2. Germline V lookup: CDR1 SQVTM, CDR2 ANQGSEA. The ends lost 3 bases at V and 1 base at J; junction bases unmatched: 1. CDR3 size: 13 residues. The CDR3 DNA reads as TGCAGCGTTGAGGGACTAGTCCAAGAGACCCAGTACTTC. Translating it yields CSVEGLVQETQYF.

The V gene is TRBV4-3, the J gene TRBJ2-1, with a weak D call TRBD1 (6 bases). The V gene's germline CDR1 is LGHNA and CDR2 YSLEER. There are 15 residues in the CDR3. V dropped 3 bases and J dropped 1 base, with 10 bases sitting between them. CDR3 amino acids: CASSQTGNSYNEQFF. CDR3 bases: TGCGCCAGCAGCCAGACAGGTAATTCCTACAATGAGCAGTTCTTC.

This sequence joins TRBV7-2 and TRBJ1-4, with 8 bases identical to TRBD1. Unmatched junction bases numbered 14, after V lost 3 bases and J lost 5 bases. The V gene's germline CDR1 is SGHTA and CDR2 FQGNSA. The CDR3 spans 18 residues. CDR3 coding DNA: TGTGCCAGCAGCTTGATGGGTGTTGGGACAGGATTAAATGAAAAACTGTTTTTT. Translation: CASSLMGVGTGLNEKLFF. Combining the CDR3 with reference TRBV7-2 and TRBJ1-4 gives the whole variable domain GAGVSQSPSNKVTEKGKDVELRCDPISGHTALYWYRQSLGQGLEFLIYFQGNSAPDKSGLPSDRFSAERTGGSVSTLTIQRTQQEDSAVYLCASSLMGVGTGLNEKLFFGSGTQLSVL.

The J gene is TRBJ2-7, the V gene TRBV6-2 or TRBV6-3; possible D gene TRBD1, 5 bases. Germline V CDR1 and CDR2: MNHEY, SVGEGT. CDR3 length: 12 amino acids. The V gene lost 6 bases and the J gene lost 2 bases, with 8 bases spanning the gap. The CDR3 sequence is CASSLQAYEQYF. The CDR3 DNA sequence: TGTGCCAGCAGCCTACAGGCCTACGAGCAGTACTTC.

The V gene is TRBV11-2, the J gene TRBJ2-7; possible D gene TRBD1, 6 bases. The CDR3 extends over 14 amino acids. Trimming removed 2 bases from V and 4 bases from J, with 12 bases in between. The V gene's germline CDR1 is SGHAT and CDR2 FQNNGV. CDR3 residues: CASSLTTGRYEQYF. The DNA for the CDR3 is TGTGCCAGCAGCTTAACCACAGGGAGATACGAGCAGTACTTC. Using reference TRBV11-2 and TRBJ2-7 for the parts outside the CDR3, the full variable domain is EAGVAQSPRYKIIEKRQSVAFWCNPISGHATLYWYQQILGQGPKLLIQFQNNGVVDDSQLPKDRFSAERLKGVDSTLKIQPAKLEDSAVYLCASSLTTGRYEQYFGPGTRLTVT.

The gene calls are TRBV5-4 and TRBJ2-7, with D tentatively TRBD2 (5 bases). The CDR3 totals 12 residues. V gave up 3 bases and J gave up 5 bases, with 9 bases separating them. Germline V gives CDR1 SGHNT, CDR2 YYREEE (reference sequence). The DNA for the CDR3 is TGTGCCAGCAGCTGGAACGGGAACGAGCAGTACTTC. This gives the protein CASSWNGNEQYF.

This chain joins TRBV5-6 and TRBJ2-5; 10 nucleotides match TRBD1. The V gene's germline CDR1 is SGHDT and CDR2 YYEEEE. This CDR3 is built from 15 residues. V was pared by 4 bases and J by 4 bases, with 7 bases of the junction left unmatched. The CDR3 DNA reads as TGTGCCAGCAGCCAATTCGGACAGGGGGGAGAGACCCAGTACTTC. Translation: CASSQFGQGGETQYF.

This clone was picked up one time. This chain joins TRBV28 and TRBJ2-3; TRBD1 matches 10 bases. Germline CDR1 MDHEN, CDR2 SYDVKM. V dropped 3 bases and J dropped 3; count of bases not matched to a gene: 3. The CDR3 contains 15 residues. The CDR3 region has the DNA TGTGCCAGCAGTTTCGGGACAGGGGTGACAGATACGCAGTATTTT. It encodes CASSFGTGVTDTQYF.

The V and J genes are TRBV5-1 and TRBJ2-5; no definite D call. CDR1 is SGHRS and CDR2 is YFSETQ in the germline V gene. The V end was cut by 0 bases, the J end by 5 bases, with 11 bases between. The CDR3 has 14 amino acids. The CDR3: CASSLGVQMETQYF. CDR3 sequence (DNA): TGCGCCAGCAGCTTGGGAGTACAGATGGAGACCCAGTACTTC.

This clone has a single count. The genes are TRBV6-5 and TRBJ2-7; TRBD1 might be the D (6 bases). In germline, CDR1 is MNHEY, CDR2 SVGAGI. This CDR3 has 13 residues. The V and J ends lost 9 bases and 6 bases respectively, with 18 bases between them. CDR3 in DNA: TGTGCCAGTCGGGTTGATGGGGGCGGCGAGCAGTACTTC. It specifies CASRVDGGGEQYF.

The CDR3 loop is CASSQGRVPGSEQYF. Written as DNA, the CDR3 is TGTGCCAGCAGCCAAGGGAGGGTCCCGGGGAGCGAGCAGTACTTC. The J gene is TRBJ2-7, the V gene TRBV3-1 (or the pseudogene TRBV3-2); the D gene is possibly TRBD2 (6 bases). Germline V gene sequence: CDR1 LGHDT, CDR2 YNNKEL (reference sequence). V lost 1 base and J 6 bases, leaving 16 bases between the germline ends. The CDR3 consists of 15 residues.

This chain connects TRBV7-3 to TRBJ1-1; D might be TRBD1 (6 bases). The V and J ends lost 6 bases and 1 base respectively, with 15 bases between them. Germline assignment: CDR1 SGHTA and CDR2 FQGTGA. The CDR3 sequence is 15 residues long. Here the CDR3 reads CASSLTMTGNTEAFF. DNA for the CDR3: TGTGCCAGCAGTCTAACAATGACAGGGAACACTGAAGCTTTCTTT. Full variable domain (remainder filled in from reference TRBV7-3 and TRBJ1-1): GAGVSQTPSNKVTEKGKYVELRCDPISGHTALYWYRQSLGQGPEFLIYFQGTGAADDSGLPNDRFFAVRPEGSVSTLKIQRTERGDSAVYLCASSLTMTGNTEAFFGQGTRLTVV.

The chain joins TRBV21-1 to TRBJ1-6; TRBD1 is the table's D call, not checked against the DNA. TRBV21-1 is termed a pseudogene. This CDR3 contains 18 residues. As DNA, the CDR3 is TGTGCCAGCAGCAAAGGGAACAACTCCCAGGGCTGTAATTCACCCCTCCACTTT. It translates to CASSKGNNSQGCNSPLHF.

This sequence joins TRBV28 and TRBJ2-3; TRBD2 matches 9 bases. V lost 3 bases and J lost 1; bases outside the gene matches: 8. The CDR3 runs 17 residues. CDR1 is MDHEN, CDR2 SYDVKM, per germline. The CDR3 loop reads CASSLAGGPRGTDTQYF. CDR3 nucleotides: TGTGCCAGCAGTTTGGCGGGAGGGCCCCGTGGCACAGATACGCAGTATTTT.

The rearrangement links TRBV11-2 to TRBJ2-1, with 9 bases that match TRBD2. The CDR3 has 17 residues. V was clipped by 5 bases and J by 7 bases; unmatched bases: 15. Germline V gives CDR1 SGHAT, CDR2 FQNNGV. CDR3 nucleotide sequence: TGTGCCAGCAGCACCGTTCGGGGCGGGAGGGCCATGAATGAGCAGTTCTTC. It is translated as CASSTVRGGRAMNEQFF.

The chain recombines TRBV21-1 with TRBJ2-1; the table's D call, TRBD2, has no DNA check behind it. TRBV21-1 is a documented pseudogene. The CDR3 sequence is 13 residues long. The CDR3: CASSITSRNEQFF. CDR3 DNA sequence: TGTGCCAGCAGCATCACTTCCCGGAATGAGCAGTTCTTC.

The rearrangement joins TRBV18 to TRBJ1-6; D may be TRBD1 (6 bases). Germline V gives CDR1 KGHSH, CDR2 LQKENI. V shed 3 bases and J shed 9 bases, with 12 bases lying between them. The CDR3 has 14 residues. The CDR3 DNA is TGTGCCAGCTCACCCGACAGGTCTTCTTCACCCCTCCACTTT. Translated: CASSPDRSSSPLHF.

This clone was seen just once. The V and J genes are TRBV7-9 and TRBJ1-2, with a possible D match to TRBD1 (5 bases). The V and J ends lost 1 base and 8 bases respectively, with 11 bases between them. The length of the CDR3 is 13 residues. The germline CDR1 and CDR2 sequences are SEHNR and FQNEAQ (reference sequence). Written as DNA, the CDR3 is TGTGCCAGCAGCTTAGAGGGGTTCGTGGGCTACACCTTC. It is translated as CASSLEGFVGYTF.

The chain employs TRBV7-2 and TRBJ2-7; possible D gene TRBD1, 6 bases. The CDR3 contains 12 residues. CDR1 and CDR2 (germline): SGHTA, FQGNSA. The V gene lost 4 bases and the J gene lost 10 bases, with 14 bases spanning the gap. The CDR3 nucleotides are TGTGCCAGCAGCTCGAACCGGGACAAACAGTACTTC. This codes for CASSSNRDKQYF.

DNA for the CDR3: TGTGCCAGCAGCTGGGTGGACAGGCCTCCCTACGAGCAGTACTTC. It encodes CASSWVDRPPYEQYF. The chain recombines TRBV5-4 with TRBJ2-7; 7 nucleotides align to TRBD1. Per the germline V gene, CDR1 is SGHNT and CDR2 is YYREEE (reference sequence). V lost 3 bases to trimming and J lost 2 bases; unmatched junction nucleotides: 8. The CDR3 consists of 15 residues.

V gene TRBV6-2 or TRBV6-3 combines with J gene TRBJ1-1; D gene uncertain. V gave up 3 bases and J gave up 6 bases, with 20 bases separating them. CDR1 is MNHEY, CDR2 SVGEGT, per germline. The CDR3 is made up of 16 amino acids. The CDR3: CASSYSAGGGWAEAFF. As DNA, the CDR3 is TGTGCCAGCAGTTATTCTGCAGGCGGCGGGTGGGCTGAAGCTTTCTTT.

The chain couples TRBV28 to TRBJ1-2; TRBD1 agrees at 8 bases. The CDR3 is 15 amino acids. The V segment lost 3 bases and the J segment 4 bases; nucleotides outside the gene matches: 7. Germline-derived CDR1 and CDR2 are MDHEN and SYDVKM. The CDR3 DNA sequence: TGTGCCAGCAGTTTCCCGGACAGGGTGGGCTATGGCTACACCTTC. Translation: CASSFPDRVGYGYTF.

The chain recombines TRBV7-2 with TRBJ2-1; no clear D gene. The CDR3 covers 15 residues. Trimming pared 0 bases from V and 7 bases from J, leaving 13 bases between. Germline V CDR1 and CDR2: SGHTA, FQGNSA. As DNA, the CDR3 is TGTGCCAGCAGCTTAGCGCGCTCGGGTGGGAATGAGCAGTTCTTC. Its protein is CASSLARSGGNEQFF.

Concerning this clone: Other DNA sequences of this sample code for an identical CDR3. The CDR3: CASRASGGAYNEQFF. The CDR3 nucleotides read TGTGCCAGCAGAGCTAGCGGGGGGGCCTACAATGAGCAGTTCTTC. The V gene is TRBV2, the J gene TRBJ2-1; 12 bases map to TRBD2. Looked up from germline, CDR1 is SNHLY and CDR2 is FYNNEI. Trimming cost V 6 bases and J 2 bases; bases outside gene matches: 2. CDR3 length: 15 amino acids.

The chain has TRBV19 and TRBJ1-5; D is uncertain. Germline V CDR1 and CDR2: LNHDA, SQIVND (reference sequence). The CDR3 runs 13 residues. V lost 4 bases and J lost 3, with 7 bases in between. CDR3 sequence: CASSNGLNQPQHF. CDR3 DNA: TGTGCCAGTAGTAACGGTCTCAATCAGCCCCAGCATTTT.

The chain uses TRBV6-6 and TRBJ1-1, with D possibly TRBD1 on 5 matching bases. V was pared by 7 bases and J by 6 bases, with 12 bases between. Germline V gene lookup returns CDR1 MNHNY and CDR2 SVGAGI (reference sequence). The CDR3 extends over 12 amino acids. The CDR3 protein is CASILGGSEAFF. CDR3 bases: TGTGCCAGCATCCTGGGGGGGTCTGAAGCTTTCTTT.